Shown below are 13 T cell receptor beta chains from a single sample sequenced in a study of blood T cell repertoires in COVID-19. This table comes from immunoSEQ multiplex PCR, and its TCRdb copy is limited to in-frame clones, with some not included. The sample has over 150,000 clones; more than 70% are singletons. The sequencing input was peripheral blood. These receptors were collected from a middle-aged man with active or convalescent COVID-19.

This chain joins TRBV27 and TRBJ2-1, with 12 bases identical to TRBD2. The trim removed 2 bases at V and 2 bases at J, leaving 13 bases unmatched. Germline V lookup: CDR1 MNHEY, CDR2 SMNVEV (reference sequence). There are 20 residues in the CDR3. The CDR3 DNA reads TGTGCCAGCAGTTTAGACCCCCTAGCGGGAGGGCAGTTCGCCTACAATGAGCAGTTCTTC. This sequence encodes CASSLDPLAGGQFAYNEQFF.

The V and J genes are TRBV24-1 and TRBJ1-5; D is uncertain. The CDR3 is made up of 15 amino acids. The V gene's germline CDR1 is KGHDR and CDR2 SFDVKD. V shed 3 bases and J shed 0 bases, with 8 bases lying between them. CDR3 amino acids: CATSDNQNSNQPQHF. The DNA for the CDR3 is TGTGCCACCAGTGATAACCAGAATAGCAATCAGCCCCAGCATTTT.

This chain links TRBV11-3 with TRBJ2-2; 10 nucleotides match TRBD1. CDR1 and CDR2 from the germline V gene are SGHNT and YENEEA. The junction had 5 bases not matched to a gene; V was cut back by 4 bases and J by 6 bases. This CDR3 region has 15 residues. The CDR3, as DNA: TGTGCCAGCAGCTCGCGACAGGGGGCACCCGGGGAGCTGTTTTTT. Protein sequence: CASSSRQGAPGELFF.

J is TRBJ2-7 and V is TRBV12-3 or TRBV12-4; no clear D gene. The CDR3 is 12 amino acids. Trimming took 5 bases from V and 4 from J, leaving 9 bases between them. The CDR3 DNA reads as TGTGCCAGCAGTCAGACAATTTACGAGCAGTACTTC. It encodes CASSQTIYEQYF.

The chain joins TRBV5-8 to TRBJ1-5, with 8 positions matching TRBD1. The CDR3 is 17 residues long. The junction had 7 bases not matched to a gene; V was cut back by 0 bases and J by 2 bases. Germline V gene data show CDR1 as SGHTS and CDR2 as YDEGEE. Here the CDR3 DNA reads TGTGCCAGCAGCTTGGGGACAGGGACGTCTGGCAATCAGCCCCAGCATTTT. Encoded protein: CASSLGTGTSGNQPQHF.

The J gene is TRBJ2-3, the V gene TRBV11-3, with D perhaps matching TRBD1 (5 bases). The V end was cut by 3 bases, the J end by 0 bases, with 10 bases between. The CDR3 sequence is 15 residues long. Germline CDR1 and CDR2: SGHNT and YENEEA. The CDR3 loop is CASSFAGLSTDTQYF. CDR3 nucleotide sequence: TGTGCCAGCAGCTTCGCAGGGCTGAGCACAGATACGCAGTATTTT.

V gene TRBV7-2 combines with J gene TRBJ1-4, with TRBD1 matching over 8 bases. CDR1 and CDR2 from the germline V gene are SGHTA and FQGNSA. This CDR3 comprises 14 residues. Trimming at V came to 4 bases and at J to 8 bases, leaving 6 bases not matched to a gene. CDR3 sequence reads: CASSSDRVYEKLFF. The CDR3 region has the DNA TGTGCCAGCAGCTCGGACAGGGTTTACGAAAAACTGTTTTTT.

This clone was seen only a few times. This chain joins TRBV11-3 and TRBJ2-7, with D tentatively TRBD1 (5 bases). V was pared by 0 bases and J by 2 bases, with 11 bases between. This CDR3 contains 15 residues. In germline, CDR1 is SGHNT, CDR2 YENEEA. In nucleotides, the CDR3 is TGTGCCAGCAGCTTAGACGGGCAGGGCCCCTACGAGCAGTACTTC. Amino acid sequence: CASSLDGQGPYEQYF.

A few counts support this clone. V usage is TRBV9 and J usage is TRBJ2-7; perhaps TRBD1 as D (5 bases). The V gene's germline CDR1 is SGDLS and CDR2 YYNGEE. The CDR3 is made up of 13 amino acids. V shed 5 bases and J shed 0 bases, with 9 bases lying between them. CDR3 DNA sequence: TGTGCCAGCAGGACAGAGAACTCCTACGAGCAGTACTTC. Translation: CASRTENSYEQYF.

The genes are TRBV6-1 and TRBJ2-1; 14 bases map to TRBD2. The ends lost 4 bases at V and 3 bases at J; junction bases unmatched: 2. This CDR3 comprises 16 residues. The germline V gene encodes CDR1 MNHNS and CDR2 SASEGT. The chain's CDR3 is CASSGLAGGVYNEQFF. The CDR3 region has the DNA TGTGCCAGCAGTGGACTAGCGGGGGGGGTCTACAATGAGCAGTTCTTC.

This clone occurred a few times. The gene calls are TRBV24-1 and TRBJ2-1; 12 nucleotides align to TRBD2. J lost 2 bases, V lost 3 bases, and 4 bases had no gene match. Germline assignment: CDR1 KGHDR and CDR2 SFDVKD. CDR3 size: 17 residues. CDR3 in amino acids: CATSDTASGRAYNEQFF. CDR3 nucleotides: TGTGCCACCAGTGATACCGCTAGCGGGAGGGCCTACAATGAGCAGTTCTTC.

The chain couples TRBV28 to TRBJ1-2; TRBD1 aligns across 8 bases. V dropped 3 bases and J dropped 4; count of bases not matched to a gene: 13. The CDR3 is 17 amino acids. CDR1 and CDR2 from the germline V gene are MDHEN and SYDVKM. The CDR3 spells CASSFQRTGLSGYGYTF. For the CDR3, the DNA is TGTGCCAGCAGTTTTCAACGGACAGGGCTGTCTGGCTATGGCTACACCTTC.

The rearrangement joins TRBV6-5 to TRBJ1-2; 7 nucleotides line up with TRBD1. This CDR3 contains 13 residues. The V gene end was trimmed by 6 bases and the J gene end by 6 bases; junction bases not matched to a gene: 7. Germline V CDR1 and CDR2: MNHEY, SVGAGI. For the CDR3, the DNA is TGTGCCAGCAGACCGACAGGGACGGATGGCTACACCTTC. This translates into CASRPTGTDGYTF.